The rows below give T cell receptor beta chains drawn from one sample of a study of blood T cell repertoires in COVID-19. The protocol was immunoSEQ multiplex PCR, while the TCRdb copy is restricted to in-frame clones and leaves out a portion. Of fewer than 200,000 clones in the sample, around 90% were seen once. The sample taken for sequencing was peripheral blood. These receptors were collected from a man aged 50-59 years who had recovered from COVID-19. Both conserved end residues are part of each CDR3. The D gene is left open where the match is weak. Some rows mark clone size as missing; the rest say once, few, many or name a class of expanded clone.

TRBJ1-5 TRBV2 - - CASEGDRTKSNQPQHF TGTGCCAGCGAAGGGGATAGGACTAAGAGCAATCAGCCCCAGCATTTT
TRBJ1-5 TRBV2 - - CASGRSNQPQHF TGTGCCAGCGGTAGAAGCAATCAGCCCCAGCATTTT
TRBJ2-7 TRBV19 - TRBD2 CASSRGTSGGYEQYF TGTGCCAGTAGTAGAGGGACTAGCGGGGGCTACGAGCAGTACTTC
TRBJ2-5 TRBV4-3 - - CASSQGDSKETQYF TGCGCCAGCAGCCAGGGAGATAGCAAAGAGACCCAGTACTTC
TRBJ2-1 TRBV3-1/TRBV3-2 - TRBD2 CASSQEGLAGASYNEQFF TGTGCCAGCAGCCAAGAAGGCCTAGCGGGAGCCTCCTACAATGAGCAGTTCTTC
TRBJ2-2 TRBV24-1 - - CATSEGGNTGELFF TGTGCCACCAGTGAAGGCGGGAACACCGGGGAGCTGTTTTTT
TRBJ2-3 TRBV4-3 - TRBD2 CASSQDRTAGLAEPTDTQYF TGCGCCAGCAGCCAAGATCGTACCGCGGGACTAGCGGAACCCACAGATACGCAGTATTTT
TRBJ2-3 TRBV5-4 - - CASSLGGARPDTQYF TGTGCCAGCAGCTTAGGGGGGGCGCGACCAGATACGCAGTATTTT
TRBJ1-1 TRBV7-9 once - CASSQGGVNTEAFF TGTGCCAGCAGCCAAGGAGGGGTGAACACTGAAGCTTTCTTT
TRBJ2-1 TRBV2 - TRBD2 CASSEAKLAGATDEQFF TGTGCCAGCAGTGAAGCAAAACTAGCGGGCGCCACGGATGAGCAGTTCTTC
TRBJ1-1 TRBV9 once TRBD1 CASSKEGARTEAFF TGTGCCAGCAGCAAAGAGGGGGCTCGGACTGAAGCTTTCTTT
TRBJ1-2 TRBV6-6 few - CASSHGQTTNYGYTF TGTGCCAGCAGCCACGGACAGACCACTAACTATGGCTACACCTTC
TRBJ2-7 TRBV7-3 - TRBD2 CASPAGEPYEQYF TGTGCCAGCCCAGCGGGAGAGCCTTACGAGCAGTACTTC
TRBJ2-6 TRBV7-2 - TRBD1 CASSPGQGSGANVLTF TGTGCCAGCAGCCCAGGACAGGGGTCCGGGGCCAACGTCCTGACTTTC
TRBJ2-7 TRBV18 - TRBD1 CASSAGQGYEQYF TGTGCCAGCTCAGCGGGACAGGGTTACGAGCAGTACTTC
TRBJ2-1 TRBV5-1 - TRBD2 CASSSLAGGSHEQFF TGCGCCAGCAGCTCCCTAGCGGGAGGTAGCCATGAGCAGTTCTTC
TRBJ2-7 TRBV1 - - CTSRRTRKGVYEQYF TGCACCAGCCGAAGGACCCGTAAGGGGGTATACGAGCAGTACTTC
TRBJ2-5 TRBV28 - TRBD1 CASGTGIQETQYF TGTGCCAGCGGGACAGGGATACAAGAGACCCAGTACTTC
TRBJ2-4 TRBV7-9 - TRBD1 CASSFSSGTGYF TGTGCCAGCAGCTTTTCGTCCGGGACAGGGTACTTC
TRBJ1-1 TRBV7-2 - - CASSPDTGGWTEAFF TGTGCCAGCAGTCCAGATACCGGGGGTTGGACTGAAGCTTTCTTT
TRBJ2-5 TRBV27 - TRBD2 CASSPRLAGGQKTQYF TGTGCCAGCAGTCCCCGACTAGCGGGGGGCCAAAAGACCCAGTACTTC
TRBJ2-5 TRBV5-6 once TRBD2 CASRRHRVGRETQYF TGTGCCAGCAGACGACATCGGGTCGGGAGGGAGACCCAGTACTTC
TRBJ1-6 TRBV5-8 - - CASSLWLGGSSPLHF TGTGCCAGCAGCTTGTGGCTAGGGGGTTCTTCACCCCTCCACTTT
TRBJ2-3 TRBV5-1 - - CASSLRQGKDTQYF TGCGCCAGCAGCTTGCGCCAGGGGAAAGATACGCAGTATTTT
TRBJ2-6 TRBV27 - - CASVGAAGGANVLTF TGTGCCAGCGTGGGGGCCGCCGGGGGGGCCAACGTCCTGACTTTC
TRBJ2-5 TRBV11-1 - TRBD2 CASSFYLAGAETQYF TGTGCCAGCAGCTTCTATCTAGCGGGAGCAGAGACCCAGTACTTC
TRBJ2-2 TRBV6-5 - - CASSRAGELFF TGTGCCAGCAGTCGAGCCGGGGAGCTGTTTTTT
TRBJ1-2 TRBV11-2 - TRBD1 CASRTTGGSGYGYTF TGTGCCAGCAGGACCACAGGGGGCTCAGGTTATGGCTACACCTTC
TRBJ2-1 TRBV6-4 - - CASSDSGHSYNEQFF TGTGCCAGCAGTGACTCAGGACACTCCTACAATGAGCAGTTCTTC
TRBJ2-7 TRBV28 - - CASSQDRLSPSYEQYF TGTGCCAGCAGTCAAGACAGGTTGTCTCCCTCCTACGAGCAGTACTTC
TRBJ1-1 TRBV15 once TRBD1 CATSRDLTGAERAFF TGTGCCACCAGCAGAGATTTGACAGGGGCAGAACGAGCTTTCTTT
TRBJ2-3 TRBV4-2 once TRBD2 CASSQAAVAGGPTDTQYF TGTGCCAGCAGCCAAGCAGCGGTAGCGGGGGGGCCTACAGATACGCAGTATTTT
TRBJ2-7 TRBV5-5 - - CASSLRLGMSGPSYEQYF TGTGCCAGCAGCTTGCGATTGGGTATGAGCGGACCCTCCTACGAGCAGTACTTC
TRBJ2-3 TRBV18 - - CAGNSRITDTQYF TGTGCCGGCAACAGCCGTATCACAGATACGCAGTATTTT
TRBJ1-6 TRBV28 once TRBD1 CASSLRSTGVSSYNSPLHF TGTGCCAGCAGTTTACGTTCGACAGGGGTGAGCTCCTATAATTCACCCCTCCACTTT
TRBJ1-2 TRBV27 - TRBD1 CASSLIAQGGGYTF TGTGCCAGCAGTTTAATTGCCCAGGGGGGCGGCTACACCTTC
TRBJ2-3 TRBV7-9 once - CASSPAAFRADTQYF TGTGCCAGCAGCCCGGCGGCTTTCCGCGCAGATACGCAGTATTTT
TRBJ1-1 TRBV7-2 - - CASSLASTGGTEAFF TGTGCCAGCAGCTTAGCAAGCACAGGCGGCACTGAAGCTTTCTTT
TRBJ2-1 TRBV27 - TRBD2 CASSPGREVGYNEQFF TGTGCCAGCAGCCCCGGGCGGGAGGTGGGGTACAATGAGCAGTTCTTC
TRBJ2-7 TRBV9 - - CASSVAAGWTTKDEQYF TGTGCCAGCAGCGTAGCTGCCGGTTGGACAACAAAGGACGAGCAGTACTTC
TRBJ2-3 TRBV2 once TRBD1 CASGRTGVADTQYF TGTGCCAGCGGGAGGACAGGGGTGGCAGATACGCAGTATTTT
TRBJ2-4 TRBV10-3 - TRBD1 CAIRQGDIQYF TGTGCCATTAGACAGGGAGACATTCAGTACTTC
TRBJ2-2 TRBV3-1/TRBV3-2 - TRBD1 CASSPLSLGTGVVTGELFF TGTGCCAGCAGCCCCCTCAGTTTAGGGACAGGGGTGGTGACCGGGGAGCTGTTTTTT
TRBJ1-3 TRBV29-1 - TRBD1 CSVEDTGGENTIYF TGCAGCGTTGAAGATACAGGGGGCGAAAACACCATATATTTT
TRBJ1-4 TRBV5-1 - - CASSLGRREKLFF TGCGCCAGCAGCTTGGGGCGGCGAGAAAAACTGTTTTTT
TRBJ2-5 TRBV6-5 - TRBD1 CASSSRTGGETQYF TGTGCCAGCAGCTCTAGGACAGGAGGAGAGACCCAGTACTTC
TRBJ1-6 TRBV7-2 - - CASRQVAGVQSLHF TGTGCCAGCAGGCAGGTGGCAGGGGTGCAATCCCTCCACTTT
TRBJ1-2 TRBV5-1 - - CASSRGPFMEGYTF TGCGCCAGCAGCCGCGGGCCCTTTATGGAGGGCTACACCTTC
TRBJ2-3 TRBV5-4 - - CASSPGGTPDTQYF TGTGCCAGCAGCCCTGGAGGGACCCCGGATACGCAGTATTTT
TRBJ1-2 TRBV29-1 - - CSVQEDSYGYTF TGCAGCGTTCAAGAGGACAGCTATGGCTACACCTTC
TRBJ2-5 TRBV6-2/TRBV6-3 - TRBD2 CASSYAGVWETQYF TGTGCCAGCAGTTACGCGGGAGTTTGGGAGACCCAGTACTTC